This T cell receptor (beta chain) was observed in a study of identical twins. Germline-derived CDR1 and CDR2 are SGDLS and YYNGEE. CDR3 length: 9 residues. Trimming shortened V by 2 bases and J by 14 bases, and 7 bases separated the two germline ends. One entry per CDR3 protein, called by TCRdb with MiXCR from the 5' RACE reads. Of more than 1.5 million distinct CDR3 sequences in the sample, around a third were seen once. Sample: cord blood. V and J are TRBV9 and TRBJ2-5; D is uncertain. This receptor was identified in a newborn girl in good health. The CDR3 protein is CASSVLPYF. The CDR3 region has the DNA TGTGCCAGCAGCGTGTTACCCTACTTC.